One T cell receptor (beta chain) is described in this entry. Its antigen remains unknown. CDR3 length: 13 residues. V lost 2 bases and J 4 bases, leaving 8 bases between the germline ends. Profiling relied on immunoSEQ multiplex PCR, and the TCRdb table lists in-frame clones only, not all of them. Of 90,000 to 120,000 clones detected, 75% to 95% appear once; the ten largest clones hold roughly 6%. This sample is drawn from a study of T cell responses to AZD1222 COVID-19 vaccine. General study points: Among the donors, most were white British and more were female, and clonal diversity was possibly underestimated.

This TCR was recovered from an adult who received the AZD1222 COVID-19 vaccine. The V and J genes are TRBV12-3 or TRBV12-4 and TRBJ2-5, with a tentative D call TRBD2 (6 bases). Sequenced material: peripheral blood, taken 28 days after the second AZD1222 dose. DNA for the CDR3: TGTGCCAGCAGTTTATACGGGAGAGAGACCCAGTACTTC. This translates into CASSLYGRETQYF.